Reported below is one T cell receptor beta chain. The sample belongs to a study of blood T cell repertoires in COVID-19. Study as a whole: From T cells, B-cell-depleted T cells, or PBMCs came the material, which was cDNA or gDNA.

Method: immunoSEQ multiplex PCR; TCRdb's copy keeps in-frame clones and lacks some. The sample lists hundreds of thousands of clones, about 90% occurring once. The CDR3 is 16 residues long. The germline gives CDR1 SNHLY, CDR2 FYNNEI. Trimming left V 2 bases short and J 8 bases short, with 16 bases between. The chain employs TRBV2 and TRBJ1-6; tentatively, D is TRBD1 (5 bases). This sequence was found in a woman aged 55-70 years with COVID-19, enrolled during active disease. Input material: peripheral blood. The CDR3 DNA follows: TGTGCCAGCAGTGAACAGGGTAGTAGAAAGGATTCACCCCTCCACTTT. Translating it yields CASSEQGSRKDSPLHF.